Here is one T cell receptor (beta chain) with its context. This clonotype was detected only a few times. Its antigen target is currently unknown. No clone much larger than this one lies a single base away; base qualities are absent. Library construction relied on 5' RACE. This sample was sequenced with an Illumina HiSeq 2500. A second PCR of about 6 to 11 cycles was run with a J-beta primer mix and a sample-barcoded 5' primer. A unique molecular identifier was introduced onto each TCR beta cDNA molecule by a template-switch 5' adaptor carrying 12 random nucleotides. Each sample yielded at least 2.5 million CDR3-containing paired-end reads. The Mint cDNA synthesis kit, primed by a TRBC-specific oligonucleotide, was used to synthesize first-strand cDNA from all RNA. Following uracil-DNA glycosylase treatment, a first 18-cycle PCR with universal primers M1SS and BC2_uni_R was performed on all cDNA. The original methods were these. Normalization of each sample was performed by random selection of 1 million high-quality reads, each carrying a distinct molecular identifier. Reads with shared molecular identifiers were discarded instead of being binned into consensus sequences. CDR3 identification, clonotype clustering and error correction used MiTCR with a Q25 quality threshold and the strictest error-elimination algorithm. A nonparametric unseen species model using Euler transformation provided a lower-bound estimate of total TCR beta diversity. TCRdb passed the public sequencing reads through fastp at Q25 and MiXCR, retaining productive beta sequences. Identical CDR3 protein sequences are pooled into one entry, listed with their most common genes and DNA. What appears here as the V and J calls and clone size reflects TCRdb's work, not the paper's. The sample table holds some 690,000 distinct CDR3 sequences, of which 20% to 25% were seen once. Roughly 22% of the sample rests with the top ten.

This record comes from a study of blood T cells in healthy people across ages (dated by TCRdb to 2014 to 2015). For context, the study as a whole: In model experiments, roughly one uniquely barcoded TCR beta cDNA molecule per two T cells was captured by template switching. Using deep sequencing normalized with unique cDNA molecular identifiers, the study measured how TCR beta repertoire diversity changes with age. Four age groups were formed from the donors: young (average approximately 17 years), middle-aged (approximately 39), aged (roughly 59) and long-lived (82). To avoid experimental bias, donors of different ages were randomly spread across the sequencing lanes. Two additional independent replicas of 1 million unique cDNA reads from the same blood draw were analyzed for two donors (one aged 18 to 30 and one aged 80 or older).

Overall results and qualifications from the work: The long-lived group showed more naive CD4+ T cells, fewer expanded clones and increased TCR diversity than the aged group, suggesting age selection. The CMV infection status of donors was not known, potentially confounding age-related changes in expanded clonotypes. There was a strong correlation between observed TCR beta diversity and the percentage of naive T cells measured by flow cytometry. Estimates of total diversity based on one million sequenced T cells were regarded as lower bounds and as underestimates. Since profiling was done on bulk unsorted PBMCs, naive and antigen-experienced compartments could not be conclusively compared. Observed TCR beta diversity per million T cells fell roughly linearly with age, and a significant reduction was already apparent by age around 44.

From the cysteine up to the phenylalanine, the CDR3 has a length of 12 residues. The entry retains the CDR3 DNA only, 36 bases that are in frame from base 1. Based on the germline V gene, the CDR1 and CDR2 sequences are SGHTA and FQGNSA. Donors were a few dozen systemically healthy Caucasian individuals from Russia aged roughly 6 to 95 years. Each donor gave 8 to 10 milliliters of peripheral blood, drawn into EDTA-treated Vacutainer tubes. Ficoll-Paque density-gradient centrifugation was used to isolate PBMCs, with at least 6.5 million obtained per sample. Trizol reagent was used to extract total RNA from PBMCs, with at least 5.5 micrograms per sample. For every donor, flow cytometry on a PBMC aliquot measured the percentage of naive CD45RAhigh/CD27high T cells.

This clonotype was sampled from a man between 65 and 85 years old in good health. The chain links TRBV7-2 with TRBJ2-5, with no reliable assignment of the D segment. The assigned J gene may be wrong: the sequence end matches TRBJ2-7 better. Sequences were obtained from blood. The CDR3 protein sequence reads: CASSLTRNEQYF. The DNA sequence reads TGTGCCAGCAGCCTCACTCGGAACGAGCAGTACTTC.